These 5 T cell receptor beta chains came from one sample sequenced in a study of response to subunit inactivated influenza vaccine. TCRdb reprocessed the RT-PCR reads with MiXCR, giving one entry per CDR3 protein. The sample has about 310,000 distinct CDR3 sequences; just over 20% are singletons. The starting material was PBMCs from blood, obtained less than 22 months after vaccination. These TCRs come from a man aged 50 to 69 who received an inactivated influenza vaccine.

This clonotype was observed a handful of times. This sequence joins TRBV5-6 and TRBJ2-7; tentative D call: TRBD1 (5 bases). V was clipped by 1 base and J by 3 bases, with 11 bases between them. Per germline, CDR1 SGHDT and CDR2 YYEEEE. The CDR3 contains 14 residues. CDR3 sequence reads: CASSLLPDSYEQYF. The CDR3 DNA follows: TGTGCCAGCAGCTTGTTACCCGACAGCTACGAGCAGTACTTC.

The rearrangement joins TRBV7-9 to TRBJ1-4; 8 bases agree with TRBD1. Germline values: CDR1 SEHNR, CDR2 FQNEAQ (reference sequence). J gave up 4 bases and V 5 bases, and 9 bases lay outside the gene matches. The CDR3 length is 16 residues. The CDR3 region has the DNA TGTGCCAGCAGCCCCAGACAGGGGAGGGTTAATGAAAAACTGTTTTTT. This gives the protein CASSPRQGRVNEKLFF.

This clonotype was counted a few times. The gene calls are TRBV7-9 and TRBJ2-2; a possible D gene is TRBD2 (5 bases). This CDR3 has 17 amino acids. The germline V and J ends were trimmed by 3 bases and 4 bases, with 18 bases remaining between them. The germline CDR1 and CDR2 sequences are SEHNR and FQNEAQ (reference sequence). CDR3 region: CASSLYPVSSLTGELFF. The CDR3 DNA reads TGTGCCAGCAGCTTGTATCCTGTGTCTAGCCTCACCGGGGAGCTGTTTTTT.

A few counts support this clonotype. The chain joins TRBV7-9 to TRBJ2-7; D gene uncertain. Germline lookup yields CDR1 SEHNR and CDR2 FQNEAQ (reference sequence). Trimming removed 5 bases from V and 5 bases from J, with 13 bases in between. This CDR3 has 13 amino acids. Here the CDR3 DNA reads TGTGCCAGCAGCACCAAGGGCCCGAACGAGCAGTACTTC. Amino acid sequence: CASSTKGPNEQYF.

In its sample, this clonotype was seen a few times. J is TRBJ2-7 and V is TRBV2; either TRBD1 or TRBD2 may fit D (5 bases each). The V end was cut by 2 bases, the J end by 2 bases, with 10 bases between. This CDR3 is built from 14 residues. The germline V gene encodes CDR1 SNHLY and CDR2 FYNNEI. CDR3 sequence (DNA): TGTGCCAGCAGTGAAAGTGAGGGGCCCTACGAGCAGTACTTC. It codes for CASSESEGPYEQYF.